This entry describes one T cell receptor beta chain. The antigen is unknown. V was pared by 2 bases and J by 1 base, with 1 base of the junction left unmatched. There are 16 residues in the CDR3. Germline values: CDR1 SEHNR, CDR2 FQNEAQ (reference sequence). Authors' data handling: ImmunoSEQ only sent back junction sequences with no quality scores, so filtering was done differently. Profiling relied on immunoSEQ multiplex PCR, and the TCRdb table lists in-frame clones only, not all of them. V and J calls and clone size are as listed in that table; D and trimming were resolved from the DNA. The table has about 2 million clones, approximately 94% seen once; the top ten hold 1.1%. CD45RO-negative CD8 cells positively selected for CCR7 made up the naive population, which excluded terminally differentiated effector memory CD45RA+ cells. The data originate from a study of shared clonotypes between healthy human individuals. About the research overall: The donor group consisted of a couple of women and three men, aged 18 to 49.

Overall study findings and caveats: Rarefaction revealed incomplete sorted-subset sequencing despite large depth.

Source material: naive CD8+ T cells sorted from blood. The clonotype was recovered from a man between 18 and 29 years old in good health. The chain uses TRBV7-9 and TRBJ2-5; 13 positions match TRBD2. The CDR3 DNA reads TGTGCCAGCAGCTTATGGACTAGCGGGGGCCAAGAGACCCAGTACTTC. Amino acids: CASSLWTSGGQETQYF.